This T cell receptor (beta chain) originates from a study of early T cells in non-severe SARS-CoV-2 infection. Unique molecular identifiers tagged individual cDNA molecules. One entry per CDR3 protein results from TCRdb running MiXCR on the 5' RACE reads. In the table there are over 30,000 distinct CDR3 sequences, less than 8.5% of which are singletons. This clonotype was recorded at least ten times. The antigen is not known. Germline V CDR1 and CDR2: SQVTM, ANQGSEA. The CDR3 spans 16 residues. Trimming stripped 4 bases from V and 4 bases from J, with 22 bases between. Study-wide results and caveats: Matching against VDJdb likely underestimated virus-specific expansions, favoring anti-spike CD8.

V is TRBV29-1 and J is TRBJ2-5; possible D gene TRBD1, 6 bases. The origin of this receptor is an adult who was a healthcare worker with PCR-confirmed SARS-CoV-2 infection or an uninfected control (not recorded which). The sample consisted of whole blood, taken at baseline. The CDR3 here is CSVVSRTERPLETQYF. In DNA, the CDR3 is TGCAGCGTTGTAAGTAGGACAGAGAGACCTCTAGAGACCCAGTACTTC.